This TCR beta chain was sequenced during a study of molecular identifiers for immune sequencing clone quantification (dated by TCRdb to the late 2010s). The study in broad terms: For a replicate experiment, RNA from around 20,000 or 100,000 naive CD8 T cells was divided into five aliquots, and four of the five aliquots were sequenced. This methods study used CD8 T cells to benchmark TCR RNA copy counting and molecular-identifier clustering-based TCR repertoire sequencing (MIDCIRS).

Libraries of naive CD8 T cells were built from anywhere between roughly 17,000 and 1,000,000 sorted cells, with 10%, 30% or 50% of the purified RNA used. On a BD FACSAria II, naive CD8 T cells were FACS-sorted as CD8+CD4-CCR7+CD45RA+ and collected into RLT Plus buffer. To test detection sensitivity, Jurkat RNA equal to some 11 TCR copies was added to samples of roughly 18,000-1,100,000 naive CD8 T cells. Enrichment of CD8 T cells was done with RosetteSep CD8+ T Cell Enrichment Cocktail plus Ficoll-Paque, and ACK red cell lysis came afterward. Only one count was recorded for this clonotype. No cognate antigen has been identified for it. Base qualities are not provided; no much larger clone lies one nucleotide away. One read yields weak evidence. The germline V gene encodes CDR1 LNHNV and CDR2 YYDKDF (reference sequence). Reading from cysteine to phenylalanine, the CDR3 counts 14 amino acids. Only the CDR3 region is kept as DNA, spanning 42 bases read in frame from base 1. Trimmed from V: 5 bases; trimmed from J: 4 bases; junction bases lacking a gene match: 2.

Library construction relied on PCR. The instrument was an Illumina HiSeq 4000. Bulk TCR libraries were prepared as previously described, using TCR primers listed in Table S5. Purification of total RNA was performed with the Qiagen AllPrep DNA/RNA kit. Before analysis, reads from multiple sequencing runs of the same library were pooled. As for the authors' bioinformatics: Reads were retained only if their TCR constant sequence matched exactly, and those retained reads were trimmed to 150 nt and grouped according to their 12-nt molecular barcodes. Reads in each barcode group were sub-clustered using a 15% Levenshtein threshold, and a quality-weighted consensus sequence was built for each RNA molecule. Non-functional sequences were excluded, and lower-count sequences lying one edit away from another sequence were also excluded. Based on fitting two negative binomial distributions, any barcode sub-cluster with under 20% of the maximum read count was discarded. The public reads were reanalyzed by TCRdb: fastp trimming at Q25, MiXCR alignment, in-frame beta chains only. Every entry covers one CDR3 protein and lists the most common genes and DNA from its rows. Clone size and V and J calls follow TCRdb, not the original study. Within this sample are 65,000 or so distinct CDR3 sequences, with under 20% of them counted one time only. The ten largest make up 1.5% to 1.7% of the sample.

Broader findings and caveats from the paper: The naive libraries included spiked-in Jurkat TCR RNA (about ten copies' worth), and this RNA is not part of the donor repertoire. When barcode sub-clustering was not used, chimeric consensus sequences inflated TCR diversity, with chimeras reaching as high as 47%. Highly expanded clone sizes could be underestimated if identical TCR molecules share a barcode. About 3.1 recovered TCR RNA copies per cell were obtained by modeling, versus approximately 10 by digital PCR, implying a capture efficiency of approximately 30%. In CMV-specific effector cells, clones with more than 20 RNA copies accounted for over 99% of molecules, whereas in naive cells such clones accounted for under 1%. A single cell's worth of spiked-in Jurkat TCR RNA was reported detectable even among around 970,000 naive CD8 T cells.

The chain is encoded by TRBV15 joined to TRBJ2-5; 12 bases in the junction line up with TRBD1. The sequence derives from a human donor in good health. Some libraries in this study had Jurkat cell RNA spiked in. Sequenced input: naive CD8+ T cells from blood, with Jurkat cell RNA spiked in. The sample's cell subset or site label is to be understood as: FACS-sorted CD8+CD4-CCR7+CD45RA+ naive T cells. The base sequence is TGTGCCACCAGCGGGACAGGGGGCTCAGAGACCCAGTACTTC. This yields the protein CATSGTGGSETQYF.